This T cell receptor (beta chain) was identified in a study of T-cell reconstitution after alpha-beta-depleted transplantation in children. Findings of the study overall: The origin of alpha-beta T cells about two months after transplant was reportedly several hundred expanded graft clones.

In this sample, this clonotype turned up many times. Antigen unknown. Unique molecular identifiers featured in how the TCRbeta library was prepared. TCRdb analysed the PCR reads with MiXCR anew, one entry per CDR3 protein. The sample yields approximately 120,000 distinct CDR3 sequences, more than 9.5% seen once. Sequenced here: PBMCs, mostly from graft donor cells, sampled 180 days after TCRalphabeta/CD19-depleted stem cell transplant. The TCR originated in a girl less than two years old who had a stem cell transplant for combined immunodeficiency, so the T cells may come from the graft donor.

The DNA of the CDR3 is TGTGCCAGCAGCCCCGACAGGGTCAACGAGCAGTACTTC. Translation: CASSPDRVNEQYF. The chain uses TRBV7-9 and TRBJ2-7; 7 positions match TRBD1. V was clipped by 5 bases and J by 5 bases; unmatched bases: 6. Per germline, CDR1 SEHNR and CDR2 FQNEAQ (reference sequence). CDR3 size: 13 residues.